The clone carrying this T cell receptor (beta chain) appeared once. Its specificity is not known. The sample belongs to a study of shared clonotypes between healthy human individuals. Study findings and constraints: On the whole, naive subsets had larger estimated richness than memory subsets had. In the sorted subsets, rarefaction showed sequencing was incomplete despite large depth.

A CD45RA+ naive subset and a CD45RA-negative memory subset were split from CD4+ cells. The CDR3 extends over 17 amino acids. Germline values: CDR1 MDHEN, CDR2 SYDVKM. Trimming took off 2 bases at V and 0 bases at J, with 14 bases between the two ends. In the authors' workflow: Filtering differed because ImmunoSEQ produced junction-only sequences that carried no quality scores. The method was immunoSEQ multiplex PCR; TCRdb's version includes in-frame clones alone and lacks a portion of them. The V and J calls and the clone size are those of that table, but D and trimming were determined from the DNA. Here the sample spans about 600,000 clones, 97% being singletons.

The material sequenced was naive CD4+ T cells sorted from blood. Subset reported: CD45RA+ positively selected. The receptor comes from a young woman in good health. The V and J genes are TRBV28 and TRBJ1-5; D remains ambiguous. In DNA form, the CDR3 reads TGTGCCAGCAGTTTAGCGGGTGGGGTTTATAGCAATCAGCCCCAGCATTTT. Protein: CASSLAGGVYSNQPQHF. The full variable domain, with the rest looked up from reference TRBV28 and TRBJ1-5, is DVKVTQSSRYLVKRTGEKVFLECVQDMDHENMFWYRQDPGLGLRLIYFSYDVKMKEKGDIPEGYSVSREKKERFSLILESASTNQTSMYLCASSLAGGVYSNQPQHFGDGTRLSIL.